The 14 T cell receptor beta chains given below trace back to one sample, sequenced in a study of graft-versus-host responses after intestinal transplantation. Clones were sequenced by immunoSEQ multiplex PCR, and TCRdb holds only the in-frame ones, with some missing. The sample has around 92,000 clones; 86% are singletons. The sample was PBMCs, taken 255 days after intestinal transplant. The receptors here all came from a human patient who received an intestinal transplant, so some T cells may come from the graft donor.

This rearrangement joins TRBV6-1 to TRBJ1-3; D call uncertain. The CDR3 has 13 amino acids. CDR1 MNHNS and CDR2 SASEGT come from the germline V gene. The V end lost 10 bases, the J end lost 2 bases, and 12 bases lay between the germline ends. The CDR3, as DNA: TGTGCCACATTGGAGGGAACTGGAAACACCATATATTTT. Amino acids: CATLEGTGNTIYF.

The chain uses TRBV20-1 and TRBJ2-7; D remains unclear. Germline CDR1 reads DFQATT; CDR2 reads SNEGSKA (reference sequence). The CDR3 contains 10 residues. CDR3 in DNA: TGCGTCCCACAAAGGGCCGAGCAGTACTTC. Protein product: CVPQRAEQYF.

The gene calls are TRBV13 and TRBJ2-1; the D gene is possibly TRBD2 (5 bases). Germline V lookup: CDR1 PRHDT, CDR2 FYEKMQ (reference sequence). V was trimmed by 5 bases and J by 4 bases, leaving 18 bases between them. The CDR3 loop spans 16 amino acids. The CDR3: CASSPPGGSPYNEQFF. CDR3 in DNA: TGTGCCAGCAGCCCCCCAGGAGGATCGCCTTACAATGAGCAGTTCTTC. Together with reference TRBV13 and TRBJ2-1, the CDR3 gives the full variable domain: AAGVIQSPRHLIKEKRETATLKCYPIPRHDTVYWYQQGPGQDPQFLISFYEKMQSDKGSIPDRFSAQQFSDYHSELNMSSLELGDSALYFCASSPPGGSPYNEQFFGPGTRLTVL.

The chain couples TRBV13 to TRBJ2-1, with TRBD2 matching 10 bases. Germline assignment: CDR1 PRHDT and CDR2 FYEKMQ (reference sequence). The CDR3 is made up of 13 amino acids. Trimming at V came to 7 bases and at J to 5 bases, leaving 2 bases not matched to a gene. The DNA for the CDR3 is TGTGCCAGCACTAGCGGGGGCCACAATGAGCAGTTCTTC. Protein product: CASTSGGHNEQFF.

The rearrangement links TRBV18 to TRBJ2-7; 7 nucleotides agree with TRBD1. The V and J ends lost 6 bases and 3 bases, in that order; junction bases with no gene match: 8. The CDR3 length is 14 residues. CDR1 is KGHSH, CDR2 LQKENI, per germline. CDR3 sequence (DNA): TGTGCCAGCTCTAGGGACAGTCCTAGCTACGAGCAGTACTTC. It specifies CASSRDSPSYEQYF.

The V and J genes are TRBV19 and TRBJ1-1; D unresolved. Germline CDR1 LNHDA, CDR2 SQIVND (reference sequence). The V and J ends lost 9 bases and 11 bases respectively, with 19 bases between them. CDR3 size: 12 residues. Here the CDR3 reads CASQLDGISAFF. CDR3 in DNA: TGTGCCAGCCAATTGGACGGTATCTCCGCTTTCTTT.

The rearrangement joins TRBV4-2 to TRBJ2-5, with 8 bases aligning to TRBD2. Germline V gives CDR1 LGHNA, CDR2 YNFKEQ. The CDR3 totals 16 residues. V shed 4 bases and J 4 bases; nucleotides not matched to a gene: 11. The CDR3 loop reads CASSPKAGVEGETQYF. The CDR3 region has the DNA TGTGCCAGCAGCCCAAAAGCGGGAGTAGAAGGAGAGACCCAGTACTTC.

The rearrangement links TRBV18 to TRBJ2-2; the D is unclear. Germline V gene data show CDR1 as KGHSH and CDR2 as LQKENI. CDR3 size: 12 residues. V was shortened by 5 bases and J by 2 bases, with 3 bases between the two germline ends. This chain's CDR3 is CASSSNTGELFF. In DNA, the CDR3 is TGTGCCAGCTCAAGCAACACCGGGGAGCTGTTTTTT.

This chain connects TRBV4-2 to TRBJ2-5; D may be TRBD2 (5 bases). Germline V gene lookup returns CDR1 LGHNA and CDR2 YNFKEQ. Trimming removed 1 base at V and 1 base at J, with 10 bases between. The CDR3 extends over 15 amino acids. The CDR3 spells CASSQADGIQETQYF. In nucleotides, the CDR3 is TGTGCCAGCAGCCAAGCCGACGGGATCCAAGAGACCCAGTACTTC.

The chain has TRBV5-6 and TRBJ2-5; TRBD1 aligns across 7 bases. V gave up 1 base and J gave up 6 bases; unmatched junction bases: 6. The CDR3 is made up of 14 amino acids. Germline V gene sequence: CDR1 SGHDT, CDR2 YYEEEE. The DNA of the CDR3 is TGTGCCAGCAGCTTGAGAGGGGGCTCCCAGACCCAGTACTTC. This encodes CASSLRGGSQTQYF. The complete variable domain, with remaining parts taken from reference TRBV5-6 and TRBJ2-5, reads DAGVTQSPTHLIKTRGQQVTLRCSPKSGHDTVSWYQQALGQGPQFIFQYYEEEERQRGNFPDRFSGHQFPNYSSELNVNALLLGDSALYLCASSLRGGSQTQYFGPGTRLLVL.

As DNA, the CDR3 is TGTGCCAGCAGCTTATTCTCCCCAGCCGAGCAGTACTTC. Its protein is CASSLFSPAEQYF. This rearrangement joins TRBV5-6 to TRBJ2-5, with unresolved D. The DNA end lines up better with TRBJ2-7; the J call may be wrong. CDR1 is SGHDT and CDR2 is YYEEEE in the germline V gene. The CDR3 is made up of 13 amino acids.

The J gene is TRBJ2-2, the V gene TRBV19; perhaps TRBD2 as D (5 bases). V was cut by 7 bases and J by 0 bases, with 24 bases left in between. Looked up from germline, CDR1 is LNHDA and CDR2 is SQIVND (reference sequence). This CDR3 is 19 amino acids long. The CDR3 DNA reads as TGTGCCAGTACTCCTTTGAGAGGGCCTCAGTTCGCGAACACCGGGGAGCTGTTTTTT. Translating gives CASTPLRGPQFANTGELFF.

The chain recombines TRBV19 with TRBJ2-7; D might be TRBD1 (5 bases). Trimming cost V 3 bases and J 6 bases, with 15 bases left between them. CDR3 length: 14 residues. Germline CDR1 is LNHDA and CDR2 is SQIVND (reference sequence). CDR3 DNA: TGTGCCAGTAGTATCGGGCCAGGGTTCAGCGAGCAGTACTTC. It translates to CASSIGPGFSEQYF.

As DNA, the CDR3 is TGTGCCAGCGGGGTAGTGGGGCTCGAGCAGTACTTC. Its translation is CASGVVGLEQYF. This rearrangement joins TRBV6-6 to TRBJ2-7, with a possible D match to TRBD1 (5 bases). V gave up 8 bases and J gave up 6 bases, with 14 bases separating them. There are 12 residues in the CDR3. Germline V gene sequence: CDR1 MNHNY, CDR2 SVGAGI (reference sequence).